This T cell receptor (beta chain) was sequenced in a study of CD8+ T cells in alopecia areata. Germline loops: CDR1 MDHEN, CDR2 SYDVKM. This CDR3 contains 13 residues. The ends were cut back, 8 bases at V and 6 bases at J, with 14 bases in the middle. Treatment specified: oral pan-JAK inhibitor, 5-10 mg twice daily. Alopecia areata patients provided lesional scalp punch biopsies and peripheral blood. Reverse transcribed after extraction, RNA yielded cDNA as the sequencing template. Repertoires were generated with immunoSEQ multiplex PCR, while TCRdb's copy carries only in-frame clones and drops some. The sample contains roughly 190,000 clones, 60% of which appear only once. This clone was counted a few times.

Sequenced here: CD4+ T cells sorted from blood, sampled at week 24, from a patient treated with tofacitinib. The TCR was taken from a human donor with alopecia areata. The chain is built from TRBV28 and TRBJ1-5; perhaps TRBD1 as D (5 bases). In DNA form, the CDR3 reads TGTGCCAGCTGTCTTCTCGGGGGTCAGCCCCAGCATTTT. Its protein product is CASCLLGGQPQHF.